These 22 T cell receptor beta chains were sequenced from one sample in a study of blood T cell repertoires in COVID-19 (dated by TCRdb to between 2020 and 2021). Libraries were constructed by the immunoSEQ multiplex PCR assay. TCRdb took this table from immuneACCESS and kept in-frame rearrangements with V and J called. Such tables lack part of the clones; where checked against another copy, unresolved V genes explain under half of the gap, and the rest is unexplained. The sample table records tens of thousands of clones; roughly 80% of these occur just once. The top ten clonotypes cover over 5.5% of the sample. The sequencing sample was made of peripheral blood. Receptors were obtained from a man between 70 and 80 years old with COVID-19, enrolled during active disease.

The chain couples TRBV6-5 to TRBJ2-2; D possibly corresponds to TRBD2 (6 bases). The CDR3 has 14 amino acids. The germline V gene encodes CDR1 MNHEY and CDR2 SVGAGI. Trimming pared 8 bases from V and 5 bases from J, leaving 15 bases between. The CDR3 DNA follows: TGTGCCAGCCGGTGGCGGGGCCTAACCGGGGAGCTGTTTTTT. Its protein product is CASRWRGLTGELFF.

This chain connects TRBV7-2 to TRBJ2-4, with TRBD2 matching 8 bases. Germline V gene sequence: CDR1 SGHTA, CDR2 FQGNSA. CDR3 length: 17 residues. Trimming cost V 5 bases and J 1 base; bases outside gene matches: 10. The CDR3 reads CASSERGGGEAKNIQYF. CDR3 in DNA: TGTGCCAGCAGCGAACGGGGGGGAGGTGAGGCCAAAAACATTCAGTACTTC.

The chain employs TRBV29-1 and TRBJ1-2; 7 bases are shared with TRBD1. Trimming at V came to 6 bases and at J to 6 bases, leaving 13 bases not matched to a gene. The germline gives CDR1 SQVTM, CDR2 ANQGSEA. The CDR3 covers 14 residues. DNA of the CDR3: TGCAGCGTAGAAACTGACAGGGAGAGGGATGGCTACACCTTC. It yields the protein CSVETDRERDGYTF.

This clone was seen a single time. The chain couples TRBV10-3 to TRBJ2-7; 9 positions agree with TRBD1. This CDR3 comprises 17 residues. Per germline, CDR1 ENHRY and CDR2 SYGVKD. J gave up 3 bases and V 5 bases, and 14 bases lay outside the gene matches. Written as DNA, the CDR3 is TGTGCCATCAGTTTCCTTGCAGGGGGACAGGGCCGCTACGAGCAGTACTTC. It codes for CAISFLAGGQGRYEQYF.

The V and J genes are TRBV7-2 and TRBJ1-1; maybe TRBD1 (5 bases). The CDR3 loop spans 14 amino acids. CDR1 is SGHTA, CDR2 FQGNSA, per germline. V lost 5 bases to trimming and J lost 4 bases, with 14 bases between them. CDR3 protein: CASSTSRGGTEAFF. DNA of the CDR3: TGTGCCAGCAGCACCAGCCGGGGGGGCACTGAAGCTTTCTTT.

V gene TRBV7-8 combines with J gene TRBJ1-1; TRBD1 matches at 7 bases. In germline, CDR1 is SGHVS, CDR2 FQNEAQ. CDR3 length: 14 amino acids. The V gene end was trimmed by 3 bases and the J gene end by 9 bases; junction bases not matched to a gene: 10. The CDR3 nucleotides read TGTGCCAGCAGCTTTGAGACAGGGTCCGGTAAAGCTTTCTTT. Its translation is CASSFETGSGKAFF. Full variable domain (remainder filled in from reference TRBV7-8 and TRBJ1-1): GAGVSQSPRYKVAKRGQDVALRCDPISGHVSLFWYQQALGQGPEFLTYFQNEAQLDKSGLPSDRFFAERPEGSVSTLKIQRTQQEDSAVYLCASSFETGSGKAFFGQGTRLTVV.

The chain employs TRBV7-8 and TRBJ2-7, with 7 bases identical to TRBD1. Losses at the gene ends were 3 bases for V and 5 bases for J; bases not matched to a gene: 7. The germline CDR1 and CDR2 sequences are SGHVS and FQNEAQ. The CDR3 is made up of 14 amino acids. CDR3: CASSLGTAFHEQYF. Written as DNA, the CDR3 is TGTGCCAGCAGCTTGGGGACAGCGTTCCACGAGCAGTACTTC.

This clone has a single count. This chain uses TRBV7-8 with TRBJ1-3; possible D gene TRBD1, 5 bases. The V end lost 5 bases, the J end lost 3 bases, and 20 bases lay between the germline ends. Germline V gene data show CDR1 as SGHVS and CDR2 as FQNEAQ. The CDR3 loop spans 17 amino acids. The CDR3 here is CASSAQGAPPGGNTIYF. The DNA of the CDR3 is TGTGCCAGCAGCGCCCAAGGGGCGCCACCAGGTGGAAACACCATATATTTT. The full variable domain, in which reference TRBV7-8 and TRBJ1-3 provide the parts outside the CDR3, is GAGVSQSPRYKVAKRGQDVALRCDPISGHVSLFWYQQALGQGPEFLTYFQNEAQLDKSGLPSDRFFAERPEGSVSTLKIQRTQQEDSAVYLCASSAQGAPPGGNTIYFGEGSWLTVV.

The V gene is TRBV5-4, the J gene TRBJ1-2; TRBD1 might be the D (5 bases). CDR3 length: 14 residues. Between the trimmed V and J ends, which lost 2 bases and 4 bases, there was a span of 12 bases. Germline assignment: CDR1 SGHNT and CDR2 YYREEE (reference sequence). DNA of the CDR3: TGTGCCAGCAGCTTCTACGGGGGTTCCTATGGCTACACCTTC. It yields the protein CASSFYGGSYGYTF.

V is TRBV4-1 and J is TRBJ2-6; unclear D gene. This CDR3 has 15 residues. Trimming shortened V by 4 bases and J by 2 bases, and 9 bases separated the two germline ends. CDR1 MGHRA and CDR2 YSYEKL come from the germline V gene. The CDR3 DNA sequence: TGCGCCAGCAGCCTTCAATACACTGGGGCCAACGTCCTGACTTTC. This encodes CASSLQYTGANVLTF.

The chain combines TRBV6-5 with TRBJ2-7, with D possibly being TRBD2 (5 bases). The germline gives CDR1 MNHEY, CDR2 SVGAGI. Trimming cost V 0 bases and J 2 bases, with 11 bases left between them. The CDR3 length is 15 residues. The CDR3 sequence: CASSYSSAGTYEQYF. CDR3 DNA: TGTGCCAGCAGTTACTCATCTGCCGGGACCTACGAGCAGTACTTC.

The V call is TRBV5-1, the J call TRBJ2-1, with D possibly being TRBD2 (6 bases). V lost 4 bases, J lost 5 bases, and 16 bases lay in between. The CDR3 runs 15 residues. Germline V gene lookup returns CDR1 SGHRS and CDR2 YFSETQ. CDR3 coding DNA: TGCGCCAGCAGCCCGGGACTGACGCATAACAATGAGCAGTTCTTC. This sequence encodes CASSPGLTHNNEQFF.

The CDR3 reads CASSYSGPGANVLTF. The DNA for the CDR3 is TGTGCCAGCAGTTACTCGGGGCCTGGGGCCAACGTCCTGACTTTC. This chain connects TRBV6-2 or TRBV6-3 to TRBJ2-6, with D perhaps TRBD1 (5 bases). The germline CDR1 and CDR2 sequences are MNHEY and SVGEGT. V dropped 0 bases and J dropped 2 bases, with 5 bases sitting between them. This CDR3 is built from 15 residues.

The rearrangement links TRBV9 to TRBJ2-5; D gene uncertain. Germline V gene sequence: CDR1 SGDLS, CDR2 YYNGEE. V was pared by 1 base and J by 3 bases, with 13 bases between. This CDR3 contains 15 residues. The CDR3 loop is CASSVTAAPKETQYF. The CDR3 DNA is TGTGCCAGCAGCGTAACGGCAGCGCCTAAAGAGACCCAGTACTTC. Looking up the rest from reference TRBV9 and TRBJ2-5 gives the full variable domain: DSGVTQTPKHLITATGQRVTLRCSPRSGDLSVYWYQQSLDQGLQFLIQYYNGEERAKGNILERFSAQQFPDLHSELNLSSLELGDSALYFCASSVTAAPKETQYFGPGTRLLVL.

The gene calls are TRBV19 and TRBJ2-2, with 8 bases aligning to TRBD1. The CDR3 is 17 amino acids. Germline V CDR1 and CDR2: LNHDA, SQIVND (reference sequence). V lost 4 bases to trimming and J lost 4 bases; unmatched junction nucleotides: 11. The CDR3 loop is CASSTTAGGWGTGELFF. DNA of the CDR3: TGTGCCAGTAGTACGACAGCAGGGGGCTGGGGCACCGGGGAGCTGTTTTTT.

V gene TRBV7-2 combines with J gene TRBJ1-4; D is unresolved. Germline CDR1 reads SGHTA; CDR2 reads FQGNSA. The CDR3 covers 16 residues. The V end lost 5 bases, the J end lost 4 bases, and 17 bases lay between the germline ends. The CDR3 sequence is CASSHQIQQINEKLFF. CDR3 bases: TGTGCCAGCAGCCATCAAATACAACAGATTAATGAAAAACTGTTTTTT. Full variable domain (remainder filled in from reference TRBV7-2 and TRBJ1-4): GAGVSQSPSNKVTEKGKDVELRCDPISGHTALYWYRQSLGQGLEFLIYFQGNSAPDKSGLPSDRFSAERTGGSVSTLTIQRTQQEDSAVYLCASSHQIQQINEKLFFGSGTQLSVL.

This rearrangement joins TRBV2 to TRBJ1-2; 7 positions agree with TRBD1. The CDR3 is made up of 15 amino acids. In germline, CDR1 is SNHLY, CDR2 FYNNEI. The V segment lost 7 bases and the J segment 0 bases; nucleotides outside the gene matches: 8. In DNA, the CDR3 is TGTGCCAGCATTAAGGGACAGAGTTCTAACTATGGCTACACCTTC. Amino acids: CASIKGQSSNYGYTF. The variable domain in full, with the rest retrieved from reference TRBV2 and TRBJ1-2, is EPEVTQTPSHQVTQMGQEVILRCVPISNHLYFYWYRQILGQKVEFLVSFYNNEISEKSEIFDDQFSVERPDGSNFTLKIRSTKLEDSAMYFCASIKGQSSNYGYTFGSGTRLTVV.

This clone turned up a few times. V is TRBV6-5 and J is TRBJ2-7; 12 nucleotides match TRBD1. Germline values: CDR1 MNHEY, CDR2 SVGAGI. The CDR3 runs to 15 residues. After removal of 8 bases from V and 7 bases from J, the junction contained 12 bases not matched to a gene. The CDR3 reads CASFPGQGAQREQYF. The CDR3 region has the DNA TGTGCCAGCTTTCCGGGACAGGGGGCGCAGAGGGAGCAGTACTTC.

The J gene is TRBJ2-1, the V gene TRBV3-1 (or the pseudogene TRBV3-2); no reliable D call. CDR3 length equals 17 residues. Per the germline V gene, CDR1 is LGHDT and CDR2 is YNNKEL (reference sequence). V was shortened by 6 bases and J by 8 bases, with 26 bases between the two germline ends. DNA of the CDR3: TGTGCCAGCAGACAAACCCTATTAGCCCCTCCGGTCTATGAGCAGTTCTTC. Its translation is CASRQTLLAPPVYEQFF.

The CDR3 region is CASKQEYGYTF. In DNA, the CDR3 is TGTGCCAGCAAACAGGAATATGGCTACACCTTC. This sequence joins TRBV2 and TRBJ1-2; maybe TRBD1 (5 bases). CDR1 and CDR2 from the germline V gene are SNHLY and FYNNEI. The CDR3 loop spans 11 amino acids. V was pared by 7 bases and J by 5 bases, with 8 bases between.

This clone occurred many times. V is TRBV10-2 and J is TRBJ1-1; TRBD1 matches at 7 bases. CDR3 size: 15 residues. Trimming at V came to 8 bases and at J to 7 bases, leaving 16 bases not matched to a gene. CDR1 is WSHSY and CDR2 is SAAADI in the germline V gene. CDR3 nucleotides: TGCGCCAGCCTCCCCACCCAGGGGGTTGCTGGTGAAGCTTTCTTT. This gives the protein CASLPTQGVAGEAFF.

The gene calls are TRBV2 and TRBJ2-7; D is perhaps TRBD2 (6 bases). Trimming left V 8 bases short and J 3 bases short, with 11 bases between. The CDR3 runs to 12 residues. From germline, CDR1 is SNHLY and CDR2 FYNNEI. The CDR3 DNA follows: TGTGCCAGCGAGGACTACCGCTACGAGCAGTACTTC. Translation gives CASEDYRYEQYF.